This passage covers 20 T cell receptor beta chains from one sample sequenced in a study of T-cell memory formation after mild COVID-19. One entry per CDR3 protein results from TCRdb running MiXCR on the 5' RACE reads. In the table there are approximately 210,000 distinct CDR3 sequences, 15% to 20% of which are singletons. The specimen was PBMCs or a T cell subset sorted from them (not recorded which). These receptors all come from an adult woman who had mild COVID-19 (a few samples of this study predate the infection). Cell type and time point are not known.

This clonotype has more than one count but fewer than ten. The chain couples TRBV5-4 to TRBJ2-2; TRBD2 agrees at 7 bases. Germline CDR1 SGHNT, CDR2 YYREEE (reference sequence). The trim removed 0 bases at V and 4 bases at J, leaving 3 bases unmatched. The CDR3 extends over 15 amino acids. DNA of the CDR3: TGTGCCAGCAGCTTGGCGGGGAGGGCCACCGGGGAGCTGTTTTTT. This sequence encodes CASSLAGRATGELFF.

The CDR3 sequence is CASSKWTDTGELFF. DNA for the CDR3: TGTGCCAGCAGCAAATGGACAGACACCGGGGAGCTGTTTTTT. The V call is TRBV21-1, the J call TRBJ2-2; the table calls TRBD1, which could not be checked here. TRBV21-1 is designated a pseudogene. The CDR3 runs to 14 residues.

This clonotype has only a few counts. The rearrangement joins TRBV29-1 to TRBJ2-5; 8 bases match TRBD2. J lost 4 bases, V lost 4 bases, and 8 bases had no gene match. Germline-derived CDR1 and CDR2 are SQVTM and ANQGSEA. The CDR3 has 14 amino acids. DNA of the CDR3: TGCAGCGTTGCGTTTGGTAGCGGGACAGAGACCCAGTACTTC. As protein: CSVAFGSGTETQYF.

This chain joins TRBV6-1 and TRBJ2-5; tentatively, D is TRBD2 (5 bases). The V gene's germline CDR1 is MNHNS and CDR2 SASEGT. V gave up 5 bases and J gave up 6 bases, with 16 bases separating them. The CDR3 length is 14 residues. CDR3: CASSRTSGLKTQYF. The CDR3 region has the DNA TGTGCCAGCAGTCGAACTAGTGGACTGAAGACCCAGTACTTC.

The genes are TRBV20-1 and TRBJ2-6; 9 bases align to TRBD2. V shed 6 bases and J 0 bases; nucleotides not matched to a gene: 6. Germline V gene data show CDR1 as DFQATT and CDR2 as SNEGSKA (reference sequence). The CDR3 runs to 16 residues. CDR3 DNA: TGCAGTGCCGCGGGAGCGGGGGGCTCTGGGGCCAACGTCCTGACTTTC. This translates into CSAAGAGGSGANVLTF.

This clonotype has only a few counts. The chain combines TRBV2 with TRBJ2-5; 9 nucleotides line up with TRBD2. The germline CDR1 and CDR2 sequences are SNHLY and FYNNEI. The CDR3 spans 16 residues. Unmatched junction bases numbered 5, after V lost 3 bases and J lost 0 bases. The CDR3, as DNA: TGTGCCAGCAGTGAGGTCCTAGCGGGGTACCAAGAGACCCAGTACTTC. Translation gives CASSEVLAGYQETQYF. The full variable domain, with the rest looked up from reference TRBV2 and TRBJ2-5, is EPEVTQTPSHQVTQMGQEVILRCVPISNHLYFYWYRQILGQKVEFLVSFYNNEISEKSEIFDDQFSVERPDGSNFTLKIRSTKLEDSAMYFCASSEVLAGYQETQYFGPGTRLLVL.

This clonotype was counted only a few times. The rearrangement uses TRBV5-5 and TRBJ2-7; D is perhaps TRBD1 (6 bases). The CDR3 is 15 residues long. The V end lost 4 bases, the J end lost 4 bases, and 18 bases lay between the germline ends. Germline CDR1 and CDR2: SGHKS and YYEKEE (reference sequence). The CDR3 loop reads CASSAADRRTYEQYF. CDR3 coding DNA: TGTGCCAGCAGCGCAGCAGACAGGAGGACTTACGAGCAGTACTTC.

This clonotype was seen a few times. The genes are TRBV5-1 and TRBJ2-7, with D possibly TRBD2 on 6 matching bases. The CDR3 length is 14 residues. V was clipped by 2 bases and J by 1 base, with 10 bases between them. Germline V lookup: CDR1 SGHRS, CDR2 YFSETQ. The CDR3: CASSFDGGSYEQYF. CDR3 coding DNA: TGCGCCAGCAGCTTCGACGGGGGTTCCTACGAGCAGTACTTC.

The chain employs TRBV5-1 and TRBJ1-1, with D uncertain. The CDR3 is 15 amino acids. Germline V CDR1 and CDR2: SGHRS, YFSETQ. Trimming pared 6 bases from V and 4 bases from J, leaving 19 bases between. The CDR3 sequence: CASTSMVGGGTEAFF. The CDR3 DNA is TGCGCCAGCACCTCCATGGTGGGAGGAGGCACTGAAGCTTTCTTT.

This clonotype was observed once. The V and J genes are TRBV4-1 and TRBJ2-5, with D perhaps assigned TRBD1 or TRBD2 (5 bases each). The CDR3 covers 16 residues. CDR1 is MGHRA, CDR2 YSYEKL, per germline. The V end was cut by 0 bases, the J end by 1 base, with 12 bases between. The CDR3 region is CASSQDSRGAQETQYF. The DNA of the CDR3 is TGCGCCAGCAGCCAAGATAGCCGAGGGGCCCAAGAGACCCAGTACTTC.

This clonotype has only one observation. The rearrangement links TRBV13 to TRBJ2-7; 10 bases are shared with TRBD1. This CDR3 has 15 amino acids. The trim removed 4 bases at V and 6 bases at J, leaving 9 bases unmatched. The germline CDR1 and CDR2 sequences are PRHDT and FYEKMQ (reference sequence). As DNA, the CDR3 is TGTGCCAGCAGCTCCCGCGGCGGGACAGGGGTCGAGCAGTACTTC. This sequence encodes CASSSRGGTGVEQYF.

In its sample, this clonotype was seen many times. This chain connects TRBV7-8 to TRBJ1-6; D is unresolved. V was shortened by 1 base and J by 8 bases, with 15 bases between the two germline ends. This CDR3 contains 16 residues. Germline CDR1 and CDR2: SGHVS and FQNEAQ. CDR3 amino acids: CASSLVGAWGDSPLHF. The CDR3 DNA reads as TGTGCCAGCAGCTTAGTAGGTGCTTGGGGTGATTCACCCCTCCACTTT.

The J gene is TRBJ2-3, the V gene TRBV10-3, with 7 bases identical to TRBD2. CDR3 size: 16 residues. CDR1 ENHRY and CDR2 SYGVKD come from the germline V gene. J lost 2 bases, V lost 7 bases, and 12 bases had no gene match. In DNA, the CDR3 is TGTGCCATCAAGAAGTCTAGCGGCCCAGCCACAGATACGCAGTATTTT. Its translation is CAIKKSSGPATDTQYF.

This clonotype was picked up a small number of times. The chain carries TRBV30 and TRBJ1-5; no definite D call. The germline CDR1 and CDR2 sequences are GTSNPN and SVGIG (reference sequence). CDR3 length: 15 residues. Trimming shortened V by 1 base and J by 3 bases, and 13 bases separated the two germline ends. The CDR3 sequence: CAWSGPGRINQPQHF. The CDR3, as DNA: TGTGCCTGGAGTGGCCCCGGTCGGATCAATCAGCCCCAGCATTTT.

In this sample, this clonotype turned up many times. The chain combines TRBV11-2 with TRBJ2-7, with unresolved D. The CDR3 length is 14 residues. Germline V gives CDR1 SGHAT, CDR2 FQNNGV. The V gene lost 0 bases and the J gene lost 2 bases, with 8 bases spanning the gap. The CDR3 sequence is CASSLEYSAYEQYF. CDR3 in DNA: TGTGCCAGCAGCTTAGAGTATTCGGCCTACGAGCAGTACTTC.

The chain carries TRBV5-1 and TRBJ1-2, with D perhaps matching TRBD1 (6 bases). The CDR3 totals 13 residues. Germline CDR1 reads SGHRS; CDR2 reads YFSETQ. The V gene lost 5 bases and the J gene lost 2 bases, with 10 bases spanning the gap. In nucleotides, the CDR3 is TGCGCCAGCAGTAAGGACAGCAACTATGGCTACACCTTC. Amino acid sequence: CASSKDSNYGYTF.

This CDR3 reads CAWINSGELFF. CDR3 DNA: TGTGCCTGGATTAACTCCGGGGAGCTGTTTTTT. This chain links TRBV30 with TRBJ2-2; unclear D gene. V lost 4 bases to trimming and J lost 6 bases, with 6 bases between them. There are 11 residues in the CDR3. Germline V gene data show CDR1 as GTSNPN and CDR2 as SVGIG (reference sequence).

This chain connects TRBV10-3 to TRBJ1-1; D is unclear. Trimming stripped 4 bases from V and 1 base from J, with 7 bases between. Germline loops: CDR1 ENHRY, CDR2 SYGVKD. The CDR3 contains 13 residues. Here the CDR3 DNA reads TGTGCCATCAGTGGGAACAAGAACACTGAAGCTTTCTTT. Amino acid sequence: CAISGNKNTEAFF.

This clonotype was counted only a few times. The chain carries TRBV5-1 and TRBJ1-1, with a tentative D call TRBD1 (5 bases). Germline V lookup: CDR1 SGHRS, CDR2 YFSETQ. CDR3 length: 15 amino acids. V was shortened by 0 bases and J by 1 base, with 10 bases between the two germline ends. The CDR3 is CASSLVAGTNTEAFF. The CDR3 DNA reads TGCGCCAGCAGCTTGGTTGCAGGGACGAACACTGAAGCTTTCTTT.

This clonotype was recorded a few times. This chain connects TRBV20-1 to TRBJ2-7; 8 nucleotides match TRBD1. CDR1 is DFQATT and CDR2 is SNEGSKA in the germline V gene (reference sequence). The trim removed 1 base at V and 0 bases at J, leaving 8 bases unmatched. The CDR3 extends over 16 amino acids. CDR3 DNA: TGCAGTGCTAGAGTTTCCAGGGGGCGTTTCTCCTACGAGCAGTACTTC. It yields the protein CSARVSRGRFSYEQYF.